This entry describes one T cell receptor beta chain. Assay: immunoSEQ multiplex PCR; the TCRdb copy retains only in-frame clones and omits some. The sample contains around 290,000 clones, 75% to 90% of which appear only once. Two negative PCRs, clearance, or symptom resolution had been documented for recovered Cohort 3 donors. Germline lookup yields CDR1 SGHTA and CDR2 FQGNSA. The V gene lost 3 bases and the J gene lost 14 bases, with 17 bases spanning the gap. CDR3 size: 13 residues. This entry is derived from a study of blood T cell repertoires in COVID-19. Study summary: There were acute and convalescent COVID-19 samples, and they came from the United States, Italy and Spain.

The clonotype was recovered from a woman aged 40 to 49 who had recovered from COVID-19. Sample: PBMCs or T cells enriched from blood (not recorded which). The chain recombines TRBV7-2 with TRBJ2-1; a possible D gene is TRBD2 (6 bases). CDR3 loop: CASSFGSGEVEFF. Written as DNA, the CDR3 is TGTGCCAGCAGCTTTGGGTCGGGAGAGGTGGAGTTCTTC.